Listed below are T cell receptor beta chains from one sample, sequenced in a study of CD8 T cells in ankylosing spondylitis. Each CDR3 protein gets one entry after TCRdb re-called the 5' RACE reads with MiXCR. The sample lists approximately 540,000 distinct CDR3 sequences, about 13% seen once, with about 6.5% in the top ten. The sequenced sample consisted of blood, either unsorted or a sorted T cell fraction (not recorded which). These receptors came from a male donor with ankylosing spondylitis. Both conserved end residues are part of each CDR3. Some rows mark clone size as missing; the rest say once, few, many or name a class of expanded clone.

14,.,TRBJ1-2,TRBV11-2,CASSLTDNHYGYTF
11,.,TRBJ1-2,TRBV29-1,CSVSTGGGYTF
12,.,TRBJ2-5,TRBV5-1,CASRLSGETQYF
17,many,TRBJ1-1,TRBV27,CASSFFPPGSGNTEAFF
15,.,TRBJ1-5,TRBV6-1,CASNQRYGATQPQHF
12,.,TRBJ1-5,TRBV10-3,CAISDKNQPQHF
15,.,TRBJ1-6,TRBV3-1,CASSHHGTGISPLHF
16,few,TRBJ2-3,TRBV12-3/TRBV12-4,CASSPPTSGITDTQYF
11,.,TRBJ2-5,TRBV20-1,CSALWYETQYF
15,few,TRBJ2-3,TRBV14,CASSQDTTASDTQYF
16,few,TRBJ1-6,TRBV10-3,CAISEPPGQGGSPLHF
16,.,TRBJ2-1,TRBV4-1,CASSQVLRSSYNEQFF
12,.,TRBJ2-1,TRBV3-1,CASSHSRNEQFF
20,.,TRBJ2-2,TRBV9,CASSGTGTSGRAMFSGELFF
16,few,TRBJ2-1,TRBV19,CASSIAGGSGYNEQFF
18,.,TRBJ2-6,TRBV18,CASSRELAGGPGANVLTF
13,few,TRBJ1-2,TRBV7-6,CASSLLVLYGYTF
16,few,TRBJ2-5,TRBV6-5,CASSYGAIGLQETQYF
14,.,TRBJ2-2,TRBV20-1,CSARIAGAAGELFF
16,.,TRBJ2-5,TRBV7-2,CASSLPRGGRQETQYF
11,few,TRBJ1-3,TRBV12-3/TRBV12-4,CASSSEDTIYF
13,.,TRBJ2-1,TRBV29-1,CSVTSSGLNEQFF
17,.,TRBJ2-5,TRBV3-1,CASSQAPPLAGVETQYF
13,.,TRBJ2-7,TRBV7-2,CASSSRWGYEQYF
13,many,TRBJ2-2,TRBV3-1,CASSQEPRRRLFF
15,many,TRBJ1-2,TRBV3-1,CASSLSAQGDYGYTF
14,many,TRBJ1-1,TRBV5-1,CASSLDSQNTEAFF
14,many,TRBJ1-4,TRBV29-1,CSVEGGTVNEKLFF
16,.,TRBJ2-3,TRBV24-1,CATSDLKNLAADTQYF
14,.,TRBJ1-1,TRBV6-1,CASLNRGPNTEAFF
15,.,TRBJ2-7,TRBV6-8,CASSYSSRRVYEQYF
13,few,TRBJ1-4,TRBV29-1,CSVSRGGGEKLFF
16,few,TRBJ1-5,TRBV5-5,CASSLAAITPGQPQHF
16,few,TRBJ2-5,TRBV5-6,CASSFGTSGRKETQYF
14,.,TRBJ1-4,TRBV18,CASSQGASNEKLFF
14,few,TRBJ2-7,TRBV20-1,CSAQSPRSSYEQYF
12,.,TRBJ2-1,TRBV10-2,CASREGSGEQFF
12,few,TRBJ2-7,TRBV3-1,CASSRTGEEQYF
13,few,TRBJ2-3,TRBV2,CASLPTSTDTQYF
12,few,TRBJ2-1,TRBV11-3,CASSARDSRQFF
15,many,TRBJ1-1,TRBV10-3,CAISEMGGRNTEAFF
14,many,TRBJ2-3,TRBV5-1,CASSRLTSGDTQYF
13,many,TRBJ1-3,TRBV29-1,CSVRFATGNTIYF
16,.,TRBJ2-1,TRBV20-1,CSARRGGRSSYNEQFF
16,few,TRBJ2-1,TRBV6-5,CASSYSNGDYYNEQFF
14,few,TRBJ2-2,TRBV20-1,CSAKRGGSAGELFF
14,.,TRBJ2-5,TRBV5-4,CASSLSGREKTQYF
14,few,TRBJ2-5,TRBV7-2,CASSLAALAGTQYF
15,.,TRBJ2-1,TRBV12-3/TRBV12-4,CASSFAGPSYNEQFF
15,.,TRBJ2-5,TRBV6-1,CASSPYRRGKETQYF
12,once,TRBJ2-1,TRBV20-1,CSARRTGNEQFF
16,many,TRBJ2-1,TRBV15,CATSRAARSSYNEQFF
15,few,TRBJ2-1,TRBV6-2/TRBV6-3,CASQGGSGSYNEQFF
14,.,TRBJ2-7,TRBV21-1,CASSPGRDTDEQYF